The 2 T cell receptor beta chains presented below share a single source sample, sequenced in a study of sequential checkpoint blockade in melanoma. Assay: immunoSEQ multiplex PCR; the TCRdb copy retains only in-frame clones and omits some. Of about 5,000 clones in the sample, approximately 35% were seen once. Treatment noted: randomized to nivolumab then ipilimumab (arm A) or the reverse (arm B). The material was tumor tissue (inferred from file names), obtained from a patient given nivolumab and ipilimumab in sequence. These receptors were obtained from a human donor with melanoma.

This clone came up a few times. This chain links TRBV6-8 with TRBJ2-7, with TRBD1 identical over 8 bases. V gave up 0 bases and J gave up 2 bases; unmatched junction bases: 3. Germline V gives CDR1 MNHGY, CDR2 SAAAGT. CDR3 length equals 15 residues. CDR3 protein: CASSYSAQGAYEQYF. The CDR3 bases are TGTGCCAGCAGTTACTCGGCACAGGGGGCCTACGAGCAGTACTTC.

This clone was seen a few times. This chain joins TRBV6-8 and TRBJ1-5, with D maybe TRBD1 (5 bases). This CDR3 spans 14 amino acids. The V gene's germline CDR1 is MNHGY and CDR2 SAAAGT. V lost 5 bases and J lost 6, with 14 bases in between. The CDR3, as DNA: TGTGCCAGCAGTGATATAGGGGCAGGTCAGCCCCAGCATTTT. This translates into CASSDIGAGQPQHF.